This passage covers 17 T cell receptor beta chains from one sample sequenced in a study of T-cell memory formation after mild COVID-19. TCRdb recomputed calls from the 5' RACE reads with MiXCR, one row per CDR3 protein. The table includes 150,000 or so distinct CDR3 sequences, about 23% detected once. Specimen: PBMCs or a T cell subset sorted from them (not recorded which). The receptor source for this set is an adult woman who had mild COVID-19 (a few samples of this study predate the infection). Cell type and time point are not known.

This clonotype has only a few counts. The rearrangement links TRBV3-1 to TRBJ1-2; perhaps TRBD1 as D (6 bases). The V end was cut by 1 base, the J end by 2 bases, with 11 bases between. The CDR3 extends over 15 amino acids. Germline-derived CDR1 and CDR2 are LGHDT and YNNKEL (reference sequence). As DNA, the CDR3 is TGTGCCAGCAGCCAAGGGACAGAGGGGAACTATGGCTACACCTTC. This codes for CASSQGTEGNYGYTF.

This clonotype was seen a handful of times. The chain links TRBV25-1 to TRBJ1-1, with no clear D. The CDR3 sequence is 14 residues long. CDR1 and CDR2 (germline): MGHDK, SYGVNS. V dropped 4 bases and J dropped 0 bases, with 9 bases sitting between them. CDR3 in DNA: TGTGCCAGCAGTGGTCTGGGATTGAACACTGAAGCTTTCTTT. This sequence encodes CASSGLGLNTEAFF.

This clonotype was counted between two and nine times. The rearrangement joins TRBV7-9 to TRBJ2-7, with D maybe TRBD1 (5 bases). Trimming left V 3 bases short and J 7 bases short, with 7 bases between. The germline V gene has CDR1 SEHNR and CDR2 FQNEAQ (reference sequence). The CDR3 consists of 11 residues. CDR3 protein: CASSFHREQYF. CDR3 DNA sequence: TGTGCCAGCAGCTTCCACAGGGAGCAGTACTTC.

This clonotype turned up a few times. The CDR3 protein is CASSRLGGSEAFF. CDR3 nucleotide sequence: TGCGCCAGCAGCCGGCTAGGGGGCTCTGAAGCTTTCTTT. This chain uses TRBV5-1 with TRBJ1-1, with TRBD1 matching 7 bases. The J segment lost 6 bases and the V segment lost 4 bases, leaving 6 bases of the junction unmatched. The CDR3 has 13 residues. Germline lookup yields CDR1 SGHRS and CDR2 YFSETQ.

The chain carries TRBV5-1 and TRBJ1-5, with TRBD1 matching 7 bases. CDR3 length: 13 amino acids. The V gene's germline CDR1 is SGHRS and CDR2 YFSETQ. Trimming removed 3 bases from V and 10 bases from J; junction bases left unmatched: 7. As DNA, the CDR3 is TGCGCCAGCAGCTACAGGGGATCAGAACCCCAGCATTTT. Translating it yields CASSYRGSEPQHF.

This clonotype was observed a few times. The rearrangement joins TRBV4-3 to TRBJ2-3; 9 bases align to TRBD1. V was pared by 0 bases and J by 4 bases, with 8 bases of the junction left unmatched. The CDR3 extends over 17 amino acids. Germline V gene data show CDR1 as LGHNA and CDR2 as YSLEER. The CDR3 DNA sequence: TGCGCCAGCAGCCAAGACCCCGACAGGGGGTACGCAGATACGCAGTATTTT. This encodes CASSQDPDRGYADTQYF.

The chain has TRBV6-4 and TRBJ2-4; tentatively, D is TRBD2 (5 bases). The V gene's germline CDR1 is MRHNA and CDR2 SNTAGT. V lost 4 bases to trimming and J lost 15 bases, with 13 bases between them. The CDR3 length is 11 residues. In DNA, the CDR3 is TGTGCCAGCAGTGGTTTACTAGATTGGTACTTC. Translated, it gives CASSGLLDWYF.

The chain recombines TRBV30 with TRBJ2-7, with D tentatively TRBD2 (6 bases). Trimming left V 5 bases short and J 0 bases short, with 17 bases between. CDR3 length equals 15 residues. Germline V gene sequence: CDR1 GTSNPN, CDR2 SVGIG (reference sequence). Here the CDR3 reads CAWGLASANSYEQYF. CDR3 DNA: TGTGCCTGGGGTCTGGCTAGCGCGAACTCCTACGAGCAGTACTTC. Combining the CDR3 with reference TRBV30 and TRBJ2-7 gives the whole variable domain SQTIHQWPATLVQPVGSPLSLECTVEGTSNPNLYWYRQAAGRGLQLLFYSVGIGQISSEVPQNLSASRPQDRQFILSSKKLLLSDSGFYLCAWGLASANSYEQYFGPGTRLTVT.

Ten or more counts support this clonotype. V usage is TRBV7-9 and J usage is TRBJ2-3; no reliable D call. CDR1 and CDR2 from the germline V gene are SEHNR and FQNEAQ (reference sequence). V lost 2 bases to trimming and J lost 5 bases, with 5 bases between them. The CDR3 is made up of 12 amino acids. DNA of the CDR3: TGTGCCAGCAGCTTATCGGGAGATACGCAGTATTTT. It encodes CASSLSGDTQYF. Together with reference TRBV7-9 and TRBJ2-3, the CDR3 gives the full variable domain: DTGVSQNPRHKITKRGQNVTFRCDPISEHNRLYWYRQTLGQGPEFLTYFQNEAQLEKSRLLSDRFSAERPKGSFSTLEIQRTEQGDSAMYLCASSLSGDTQYFGPGTRLTVL.

This clonotype showed up just a few times. The chain carries TRBV29-1 and TRBJ2-1; 8 nucleotides match TRBD2. The germline V gene has CDR1 SQVTM and CDR2 ANQGSEA. The V and J ends lost 4 bases and 5 bases, in that order; junction bases with no gene match: 4. There are 13 residues in the CDR3. CDR3 DNA sequence: TGCAGCGTTGTACTAGCGGAGGACAATGAGCAGTTCTTC. Translating gives CSVVLAEDNEQFF.

This clonotype was counted only a few times. The chain has TRBV5-4 and TRBJ1-1; D is possibly TRBD1 (5 bases). V shed 6 bases and J shed 6 bases, with 9 bases lying between them. CDR3 length: 11 amino acids. CDR1 is SGHNT and CDR2 is YYREEE in the germline V gene (reference sequence). The CDR3 nucleotides are TGTGCCAGCACCGAGGGGTCTGAAGCTTTCTTT. This codes for CASTEGSEAFF. Supplemented by reference TRBV5-4 and TRBJ1-1, the full variable domain reads ETGVTQSPTHLIKTRGQQVTLRCSSQSGHNTVSWYQQALGQGPQFIFQYYREEENGRGNFPPRFSGLQFPNYSSELNVNALELDDSALYLCASTEGSEAFFGQGTRLTVV.

This clonotype was observed a few times. This chain joins TRBV24-1 and TRBJ2-5; D is uncertain. Germline V CDR1 and CDR2: KGHDR, SFDVKD. The V gene lost 0 bases and the J gene lost 0 bases, with 10 bases spanning the gap. The CDR3 extends over 16 amino acids. CDR3 region: CATSDLGSRNQETQYF. The CDR3 nucleotides are TGTGCCACCAGTGATTTGGGTTCCCGGAACCAAGAGACCCAGTACTTC.

This clonotype was detected a few times. CDR3 amino acids: CASRGTGGGSTDTQYF. CDR3 nucleotide sequence: TGTGCCAGCAGGGGGACAGGCGGTGGGAGCACAGATACGCAGTATTTT. The chain combines TRBV27 with TRBJ2-3, with TRBD1 identical over 8 bases. Germline V gives CDR1 MNHEY, CDR2 SMNVEV (reference sequence). This CDR3 contains 16 residues. The V gene end was trimmed by 6 bases and the J gene end by 0 bases; junction bases not matched to a gene: 8.

The chain uses TRBV29-1 and TRBJ2-7; the match to TRBD2 covers 7 bases. With 3 bases clipped from V and 2 bases from J, the junction kept 4 bases outside the gene matches. This CDR3 is 13 amino acids long. Germline CDR1 and CDR2: SQVTM and ANQGSEA. Here the CDR3 DNA reads TGCAGCGTTGAGGGGCGGGGGACCTACGAGCAGTACTTC. Translating it yields CSVEGRGTYEQYF.

This chain joins TRBV5-6 and TRBJ2-7; D uncertain. This CDR3 is 14 amino acids long. With 0 bases removed from V and 5 bases from J, the gap between germline ends came to 12 bases. Germline V CDR1 and CDR2: SGHDT, YYEEEE. CDR3 protein: CASSLGQNLDEQYF. The CDR3 region has the DNA TGTGCCAGCAGCTTGGGGCAGAACCTAGACGAGCAGTACTTC.

This chain joins TRBV5-1 and TRBJ1-1, with D unclear. V was clipped by 3 bases and J by 0 bases, with 9 bases between them. The CDR3 covers 14 residues. Germline CDR1 is SGHRS and CDR2 is YFSETQ. The DNA for the CDR3 is TGCGCCAGCAGCTCTATTTCCGTGAACACTGAAGCTTTCTTT. Translation gives CASSSISVNTEAFF.

The gene calls are TRBV7-9 and TRBJ2-1, with 7 positions matching TRBD1. V trimming: 3 bases; J trimming: 8 bases; junction bases outside the gene matches: 13. Germline CDR1 and CDR2: SEHNR and FQNEAQ (reference sequence). The CDR3 sequence is 16 residues long. The CDR3 region is CASSFPPDRFSYEQFF. The CDR3 bases are TGTGCCAGCAGCTTCCCCCCGGACAGGTTCTCTTATGAGCAGTTCTTC.